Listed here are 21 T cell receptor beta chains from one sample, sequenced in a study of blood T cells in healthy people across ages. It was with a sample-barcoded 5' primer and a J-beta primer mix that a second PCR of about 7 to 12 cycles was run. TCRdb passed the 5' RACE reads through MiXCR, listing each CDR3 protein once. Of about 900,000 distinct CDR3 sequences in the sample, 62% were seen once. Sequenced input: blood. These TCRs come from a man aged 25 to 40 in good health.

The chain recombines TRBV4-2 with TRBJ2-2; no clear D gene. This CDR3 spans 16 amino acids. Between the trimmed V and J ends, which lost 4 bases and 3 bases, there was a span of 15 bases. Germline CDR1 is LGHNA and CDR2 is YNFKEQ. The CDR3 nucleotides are TGTGCCAGCAGCCTCCTAACGGAAGCACACACCGGGGAGCTGTTTTTT. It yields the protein CASSLLTEAHTGELFF.

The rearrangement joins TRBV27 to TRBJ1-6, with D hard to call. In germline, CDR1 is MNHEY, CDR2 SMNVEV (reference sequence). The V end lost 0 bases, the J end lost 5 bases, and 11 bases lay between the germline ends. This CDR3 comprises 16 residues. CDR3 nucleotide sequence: TGTGCCAGCAGTTTATCGTACCCACCCGATAATTCACCCCTCCACTTT. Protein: CASSLSYPPDNSPLHF.

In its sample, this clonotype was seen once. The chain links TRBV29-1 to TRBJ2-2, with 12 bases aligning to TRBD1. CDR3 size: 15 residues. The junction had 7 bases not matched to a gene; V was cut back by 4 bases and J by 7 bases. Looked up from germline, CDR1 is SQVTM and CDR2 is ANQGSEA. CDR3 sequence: CSVVMGQGAIGELFF. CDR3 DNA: TGCAGCGTTGTGATGGGACAGGGGGCAATCGGGGAGCTGTTTTTT.

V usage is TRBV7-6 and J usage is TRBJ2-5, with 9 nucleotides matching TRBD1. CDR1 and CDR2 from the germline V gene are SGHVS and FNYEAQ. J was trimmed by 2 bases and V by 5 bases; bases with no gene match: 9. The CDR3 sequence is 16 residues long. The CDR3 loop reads CASSVRDRVLQETQYF. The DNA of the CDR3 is TGTGCCAGCAGCGTCCGGGACAGGGTTCTTCAAGAGACCCAGTACTTC.

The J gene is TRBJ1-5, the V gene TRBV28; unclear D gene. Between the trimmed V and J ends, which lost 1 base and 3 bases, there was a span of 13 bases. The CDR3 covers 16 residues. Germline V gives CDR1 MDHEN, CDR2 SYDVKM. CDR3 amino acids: CASSLYAGVDNQPQHF. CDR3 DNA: TGTGCCAGCAGTTTATACGCCGGGGTCGACAATCAGCCCCAGCATTTT.

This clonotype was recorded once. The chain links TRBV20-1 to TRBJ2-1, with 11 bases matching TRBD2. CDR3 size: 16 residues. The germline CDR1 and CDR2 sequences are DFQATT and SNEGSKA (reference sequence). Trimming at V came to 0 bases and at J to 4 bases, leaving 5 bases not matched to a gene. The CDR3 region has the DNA TGCAGTGCTAGAGACGCTAGCGGGGGGTATTACAATGAGCAGTTCTTC. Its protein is CSARDASGGYYNEQFF.

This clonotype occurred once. This CDR3 is CASSWGGGSGYGYTF. Here the CDR3 DNA reads TGTGCCAGCAGTTGGGGGGGAGGTAGCGGCTATGGCTACACCTTC. The chain has TRBV27 and TRBJ1-2; D is perhaps TRBD1 (5 bases). The CDR3 has 15 residues. The ends were cut back, 4 bases at V and 4 bases at J, with 16 bases in the middle. CDR1 is MNHEY, CDR2 SMNVEV, per germline (reference sequence).

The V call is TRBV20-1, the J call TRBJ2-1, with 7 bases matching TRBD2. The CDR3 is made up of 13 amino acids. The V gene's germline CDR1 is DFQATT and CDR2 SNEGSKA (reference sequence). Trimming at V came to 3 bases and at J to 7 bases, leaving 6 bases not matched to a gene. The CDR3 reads CSASNGGKNEQFF. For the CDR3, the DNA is TGCAGTGCTAGTAACGGGGGGAAGAATGAGCAGTTCTTC.

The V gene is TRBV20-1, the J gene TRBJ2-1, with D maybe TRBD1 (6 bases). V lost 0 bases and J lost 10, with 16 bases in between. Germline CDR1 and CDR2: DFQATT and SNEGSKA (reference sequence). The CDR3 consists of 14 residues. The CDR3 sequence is CSARDRDTLLEQFF. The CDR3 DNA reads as TGCAGTGCTAGAGATAGGGACACACTCTTGGAGCAGTTCTTC.

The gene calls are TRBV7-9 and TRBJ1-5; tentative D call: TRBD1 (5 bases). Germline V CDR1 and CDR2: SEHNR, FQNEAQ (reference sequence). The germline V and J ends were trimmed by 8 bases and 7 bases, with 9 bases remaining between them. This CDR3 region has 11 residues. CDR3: CASGKGQPQHF. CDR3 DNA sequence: TGTGCCAGCGGGAAGGGGCAGCCCCAGCATTTT.

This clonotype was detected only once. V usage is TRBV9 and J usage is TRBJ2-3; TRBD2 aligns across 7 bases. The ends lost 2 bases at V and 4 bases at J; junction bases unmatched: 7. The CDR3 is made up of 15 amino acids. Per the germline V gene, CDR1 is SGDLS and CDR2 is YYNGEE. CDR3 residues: CASSVGTTPADTQYF. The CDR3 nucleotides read TGTGCCAGCAGCGTCGGGACTACCCCAGCAGATACGCAGTATTTT.

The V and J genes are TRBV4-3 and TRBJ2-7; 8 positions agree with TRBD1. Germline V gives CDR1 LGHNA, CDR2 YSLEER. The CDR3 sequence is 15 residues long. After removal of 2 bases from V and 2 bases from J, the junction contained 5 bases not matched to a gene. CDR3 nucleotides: TGCGCCAGCAGCCAATTTGAGGACAGGGCCTACGAGCAGTACTTC. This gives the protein CASSQFEDRAYEQYF.

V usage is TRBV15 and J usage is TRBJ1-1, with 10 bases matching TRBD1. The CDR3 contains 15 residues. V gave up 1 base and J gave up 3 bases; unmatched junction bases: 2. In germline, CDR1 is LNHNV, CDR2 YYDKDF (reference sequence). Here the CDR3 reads CATSRGDRGDTEAFF. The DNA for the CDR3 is TGTGCCACCAGCAGAGGGGACAGGGGCGACACTGAAGCTTTCTTT.

CDR3 coding DNA: TGTGCCAGCAGGCGAGAACGGGCGGGGGCCTACGAGCAGTACTTC. Encoded protein: CASRRERAGAYEQYF. This rearrangement joins TRBV27 to TRBJ2-1; 7 bases line up with TRBD2. Gene TRBJ2-7 matches the end of the DNA better, so the J call may be wrong. The CDR3 runs 15 residues. CDR1 MNHEY and CDR2 SMNVEV come from the germline V gene (reference sequence).

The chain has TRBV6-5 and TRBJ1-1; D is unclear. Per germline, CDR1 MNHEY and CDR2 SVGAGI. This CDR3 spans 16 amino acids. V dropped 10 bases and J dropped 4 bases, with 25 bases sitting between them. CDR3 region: CATTTSEGWRITEAFF. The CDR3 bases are TGTGCCACCACGACTAGCGAGGGCTGGAGGATCACTGAAGCTTTCTTT.

The CDR3 reads CASSFRGLAGRQETQYF. For the CDR3, the DNA is TGCGCCAGCAGCTTCCGTGGACTAGCGGGGAGACAAGAGACCCAGTACTTC. V usage is TRBV5-1 and J usage is TRBJ2-5; 12 bases are a match to TRBD2. The germline gives CDR1 SGHRS, CDR2 YFSETQ. With V trimmed by 2 bases and J by 2 bases, 7 bases remained unmatched. The CDR3 has 17 amino acids. Combining the CDR3 with reference TRBV5-1 and TRBJ2-5 gives the whole variable domain KAGVTQTPRYLIKTRGQQVTLSCSPISGHRSVSWYQQTPGQGLQFLFEYFSETQRNKGNFPGRFSGRQFSNSRSEMNVSTLELGDSALYLCASSFRGLAGRQETQYFGPGTRLLVL.

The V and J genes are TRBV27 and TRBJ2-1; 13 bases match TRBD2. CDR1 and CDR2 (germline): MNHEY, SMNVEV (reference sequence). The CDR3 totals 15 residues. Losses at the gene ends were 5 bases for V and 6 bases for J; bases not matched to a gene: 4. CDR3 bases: TGTGCCAGCAGTGCCGGGACTAGCGGGGTCAATGAGCAGTTCTTC. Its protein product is CASSAGTSGVNEQFF.

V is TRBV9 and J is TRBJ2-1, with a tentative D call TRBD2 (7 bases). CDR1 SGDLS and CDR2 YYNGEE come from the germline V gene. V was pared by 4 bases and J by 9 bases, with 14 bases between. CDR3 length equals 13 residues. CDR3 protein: CASSPRGGVEQFF. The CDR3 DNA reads TGTGCCAGCAGCCCTCGAGGGGGGGTTGAGCAGTTCTTC. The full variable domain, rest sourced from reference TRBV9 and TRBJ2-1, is DSGVTQTPKHLITATGQRVTLRCSPRSGDLSVYWYQQSLDQGLQFLIQYYNGEERAKGNILERFSAQQFPDLHSELNLSSLELGDSALYFCASSPRGGVEQFFGPGTRLTVL.

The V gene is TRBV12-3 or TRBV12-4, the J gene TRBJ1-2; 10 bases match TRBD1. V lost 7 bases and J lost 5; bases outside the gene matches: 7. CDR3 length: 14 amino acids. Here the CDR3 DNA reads TGTGCCAGCACTCAACCGGGACAGGGGTATGGCTACACCTTC. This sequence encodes CASTQPGQGYGYTF.

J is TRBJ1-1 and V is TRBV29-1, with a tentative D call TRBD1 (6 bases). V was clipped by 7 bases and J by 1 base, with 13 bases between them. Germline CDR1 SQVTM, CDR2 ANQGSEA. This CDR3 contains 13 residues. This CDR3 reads CSALGGGNTEAFF. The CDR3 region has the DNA TGCAGCGCCCTAGGGGGAGGGAACACTGAAGCTTTCTTT.

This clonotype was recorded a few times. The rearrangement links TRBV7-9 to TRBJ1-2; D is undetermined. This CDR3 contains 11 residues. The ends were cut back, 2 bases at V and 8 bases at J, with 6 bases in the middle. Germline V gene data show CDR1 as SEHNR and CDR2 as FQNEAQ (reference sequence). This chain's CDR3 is CASSLRQGYTF. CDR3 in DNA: TGTGCCAGCAGCTTACGTCAGGGCTACACCTTC. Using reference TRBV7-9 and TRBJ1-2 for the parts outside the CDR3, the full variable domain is DTGVSQNPRHKITKRGQNVTFRCDPISEHNRLYWYRQTLGQGPEFLTYFQNEAQLEKSRLLSDRFSAERPKGSFSTLEIQRTEQGDSAMYLCASSLRQGYTFGSGTRLTVV.